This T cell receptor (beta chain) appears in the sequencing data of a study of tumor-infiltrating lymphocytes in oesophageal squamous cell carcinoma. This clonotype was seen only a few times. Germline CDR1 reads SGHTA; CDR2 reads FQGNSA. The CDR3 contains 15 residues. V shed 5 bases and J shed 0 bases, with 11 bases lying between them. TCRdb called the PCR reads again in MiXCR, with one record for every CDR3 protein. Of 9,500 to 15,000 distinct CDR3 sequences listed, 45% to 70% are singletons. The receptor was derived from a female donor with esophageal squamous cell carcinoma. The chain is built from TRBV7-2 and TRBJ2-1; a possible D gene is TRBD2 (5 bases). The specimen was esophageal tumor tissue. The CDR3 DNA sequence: TGTGCCAGCAGCCCCCAAGCGGCCTCCTACAATGAGCAGTTCTTC. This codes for CASSPQAASYNEQFF.